This paragraph covers one TCR beta chain sequence. Its antigen is as yet unknown. Blood was drawn at around 2.5 ml per donor. CDR3 length: 11 residues. Germline loops: CDR1 LNHDA, CDR2 SQIVND (reference sequence). Each sample had eight separate cDNA synthesis reactions. Using the 5' RACE reads, TCRdb records one entry per CDR3 protein without DNA. This sample's clone table lists more than 300,000 distinct CDR3 sequences. The data were taken from a study of monozygotic twins with inflammatory bowel disease. Study results and caveats: IBD patients had lower TCRbeta diversity (inverse Simpson) than healthy co-twins.

The chain carries TRBV19 and TRBJ1-5. This TCR was recovered from a human donor with ulcerative colitis or Crohn's disease, or a healthy co-twin of an affected twin (not recorded which). The sequenced material came from blood. The CDR3 is CASSGDQPQHF.